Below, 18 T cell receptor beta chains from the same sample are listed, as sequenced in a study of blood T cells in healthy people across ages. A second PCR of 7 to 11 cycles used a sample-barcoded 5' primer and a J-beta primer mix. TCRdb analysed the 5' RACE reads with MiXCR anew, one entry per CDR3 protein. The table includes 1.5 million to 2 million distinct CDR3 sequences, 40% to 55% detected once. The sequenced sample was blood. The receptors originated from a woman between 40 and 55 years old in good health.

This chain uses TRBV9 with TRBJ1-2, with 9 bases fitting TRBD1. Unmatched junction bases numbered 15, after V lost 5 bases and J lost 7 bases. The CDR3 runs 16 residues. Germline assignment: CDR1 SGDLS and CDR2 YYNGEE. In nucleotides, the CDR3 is TGTGCCAGCAGTCACGACCGGGACAGGGTAATAAGTGGCTACACCTTC. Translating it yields CASSHDRDRVISGYTF.

The CDR3 nucleotides read TGTGCCAGCAGCCCCCGTTTGGGGGCGAACACCGGGGAGCTGTTTTTT. It yields the protein CASSPRLGANTGELFF. V gene TRBV9 combines with J gene TRBJ2-2, with D perhaps being TRBD1 or TRBD2 (5 bases each). The CDR3 totals 16 residues. Germline CDR1 and CDR2: SGDLS and YYNGEE. V lost 4 bases to trimming and J lost 0 bases, with 13 bases between them.

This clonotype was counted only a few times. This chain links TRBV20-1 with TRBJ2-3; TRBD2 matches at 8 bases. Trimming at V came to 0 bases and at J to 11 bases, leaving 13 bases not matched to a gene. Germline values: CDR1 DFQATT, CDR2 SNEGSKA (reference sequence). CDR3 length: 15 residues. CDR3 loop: CSARDSGGAKGGQYF. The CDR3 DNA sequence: TGCAGTGCTAGAGACTCCGGGGGGGCCAAGGGAGGGCAGTATTTT.

The CDR3 DNA reads as TGTGCCAGCAGTTATGAAGGTGCAGATACGCAGTATTTT. Its translation: CASSYEGADTQYF. This chain uses TRBV6-5 with TRBJ2-3; no reliable D call. Per germline, CDR1 MNHEY and CDR2 SVGAGI. The CDR3 contains 13 residues. Between the trimmed V and J ends, which lost 3 bases and 4 bases, there was a span of 8 bases.

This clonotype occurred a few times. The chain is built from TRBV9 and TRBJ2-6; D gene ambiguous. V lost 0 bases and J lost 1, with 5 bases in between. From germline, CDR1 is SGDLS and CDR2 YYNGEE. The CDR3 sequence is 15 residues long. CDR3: CASSVAQSGANVLTF. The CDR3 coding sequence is TGTGCCAGCAGCGTAGCTCAATCTGGGGCCAACGTCCTGACTTTC.

CDR3 in amino acids: CASSGQGGWTYNEQFF. In nucleotides, the CDR3 is TGTGCCAGCAGCGGACAGGGGGGTTGGACCTACAATGAGCAGTTCTTC. J is TRBJ2-1 and V is TRBV11-2; TRBD1 aligns across 10 bases. The CDR3 is 16 amino acids. V was pared by 5 bases and J by 2 bases, with 6 bases of the junction left unmatched. Germline CDR1 SGHAT, CDR2 FQNNGV.

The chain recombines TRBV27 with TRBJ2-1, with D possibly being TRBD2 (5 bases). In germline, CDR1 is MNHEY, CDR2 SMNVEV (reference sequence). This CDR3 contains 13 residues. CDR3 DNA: TGTGCAGCGAGGGCGGAGTTCTACAATGAGCAGTTCTTC. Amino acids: CAARAEFYNEQFF.

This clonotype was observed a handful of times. The CDR3 bases are TGTGCCAGCAGTGTCGGACACGGAAGATCCTACGAGCAGTACTTC. It translates to CASSVGHGRSYEQYF. This chain connects TRBV2 to TRBJ2-7; possibly TRBD1 for D (5 bases). Germline V gene sequence: CDR1 SNHLY, CDR2 FYNNEI. CDR3 length: 15 amino acids. V dropped 4 bases and J dropped 1 base, with 14 bases sitting between them.

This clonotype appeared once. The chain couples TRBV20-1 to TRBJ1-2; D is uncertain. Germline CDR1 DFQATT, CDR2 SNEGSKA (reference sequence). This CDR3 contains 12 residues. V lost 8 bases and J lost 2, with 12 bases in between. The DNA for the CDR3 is TGCAGTAGGAGCAGTCCCAACTATGGCTACACCTTC. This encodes CSRSSPNYGYTF.

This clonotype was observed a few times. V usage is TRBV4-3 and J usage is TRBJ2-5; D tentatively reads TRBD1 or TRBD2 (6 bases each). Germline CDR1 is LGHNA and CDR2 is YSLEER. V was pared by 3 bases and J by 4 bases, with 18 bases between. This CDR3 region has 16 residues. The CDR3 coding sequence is TGCGCCAGCAGCCAGGGGACTGGGACAACTGGAGAGACCCAGTACTTC. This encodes CASSQGTGTTGETQYF.

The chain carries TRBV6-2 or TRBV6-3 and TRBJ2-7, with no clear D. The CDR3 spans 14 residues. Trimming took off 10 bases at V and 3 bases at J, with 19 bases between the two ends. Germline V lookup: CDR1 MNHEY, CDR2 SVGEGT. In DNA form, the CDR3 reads TGTGCCACTTCTCGCGCCGCATCCCTCTACGAGCAGTACTTC. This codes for CATSRAASLYEQYF.

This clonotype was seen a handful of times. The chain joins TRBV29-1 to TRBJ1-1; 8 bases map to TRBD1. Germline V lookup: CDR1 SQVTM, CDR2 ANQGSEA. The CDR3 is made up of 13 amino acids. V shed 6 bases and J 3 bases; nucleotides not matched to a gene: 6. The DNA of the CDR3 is TGCAGCGTCGACAGGGGTATCTACACTGAAGCTTTCTTT. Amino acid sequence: CSVDRGIYTEAFF.

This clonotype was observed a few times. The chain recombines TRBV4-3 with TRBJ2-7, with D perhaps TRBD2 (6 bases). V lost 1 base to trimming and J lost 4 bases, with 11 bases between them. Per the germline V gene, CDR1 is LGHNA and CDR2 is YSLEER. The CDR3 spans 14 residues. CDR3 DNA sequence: TGCGCCAGCAGCCAAGGGGGGGTATCTTACGAGCAGTACTTC. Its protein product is CASSQGGVSYEQYF.

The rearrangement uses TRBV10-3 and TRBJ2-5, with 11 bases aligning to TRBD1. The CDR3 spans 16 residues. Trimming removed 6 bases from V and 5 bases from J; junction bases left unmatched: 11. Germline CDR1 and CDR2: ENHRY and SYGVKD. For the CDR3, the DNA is TGTGCCATCAGCAGCCCGGACAGGGGGCTGGAGGAGACCCAGTACTTC. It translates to CAISSPDRGLEETQYF.

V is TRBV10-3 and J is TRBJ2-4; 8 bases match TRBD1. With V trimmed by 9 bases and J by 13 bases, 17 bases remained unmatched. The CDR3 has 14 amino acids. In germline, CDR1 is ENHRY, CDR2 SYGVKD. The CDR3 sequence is CAIKGTGEVLMQYF. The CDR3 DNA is TGTGCCATAAAAGGGACAGGTGAAGTGTTGATGCAGTACTTC.

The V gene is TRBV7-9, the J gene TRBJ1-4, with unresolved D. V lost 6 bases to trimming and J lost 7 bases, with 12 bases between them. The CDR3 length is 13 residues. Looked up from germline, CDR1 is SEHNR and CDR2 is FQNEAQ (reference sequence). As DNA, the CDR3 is TGTGCCAGCAGTGGACTCCTTAGTGAAAAACTGTTTTTT. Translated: CASSGLLSEKLFF.

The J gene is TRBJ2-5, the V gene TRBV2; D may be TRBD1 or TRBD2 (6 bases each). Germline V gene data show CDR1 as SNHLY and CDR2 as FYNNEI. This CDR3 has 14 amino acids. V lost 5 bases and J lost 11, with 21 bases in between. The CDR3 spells CASSPGRGRREQYF. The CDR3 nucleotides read TGTGCCAGCAGTCCAGGACGGGGGCGTAGAGAGCAGTACTTC. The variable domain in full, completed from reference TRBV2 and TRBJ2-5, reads EPEVTQTPSHQVTQMGQEVILRCVPISNHLYFYWYRQILGQKVEFLVSFYNNEISEKSEIFDDQFSVERPDGSNFTLKIRSTKLEDSAMYFCASSPGRGRREQYFGPGTRLLVL.

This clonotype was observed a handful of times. The CDR3 sequence: CASSYGTGRSYEQYF. The DNA of the CDR3 is TGTGCCAGCAGTTACGGGACAGGGCGGTCCTACGAGCAGTACTTC. The V gene is TRBV6-5, the J gene TRBJ2-7; 9 bases are a match to TRBD1. The germline V gene has CDR1 MNHEY and CDR2 SVGAGI. This CDR3 contains 15 residues. With V trimmed by 2 bases and J by 1 base, 3 bases remained unmatched.